These 3 T cell receptor beta chains share one sample of origin, sequenced in a study of shared T cell receptors in the human thymus listed by TCRdb under 2021. Receptors were amplified or captured by the immunoSEQ multiplex PCR assay. TCRdb's version of the immuneACCESS table is confined to in-frame rearrangements and falls short of the full clone set. An unresolved V gene accounts for under half of the shortfall where checked; the remainder is of unknown origin. Counted in this sample were 500,000 to 550,000 clones; around 78% of them appeared once. More than 0.01% of the sample goes to the ten largest clones. These same data were also listed under a study on human thymus T cells.

The sequenced sample was thymocytes. These receptors originate from a boy under three years old with a congenital heart defect. Donor details come from another sample of the same person, matched by shared clones.

The chain is built from TRBV7-6 and TRBJ2-7, with 9 nucleotides matching TRBD2. The CDR3 covers 16 residues. J lost 0 bases, V lost 5 bases, and 8 bases had no gene match. Per germline, CDR1 SGHVS and CDR2 FNYEAQ. The DNA of the CDR3 is TGTGCCAGCAGCGGCGAACCTAGCGGGGACTCCTACGAGCAGTACTTC. It specifies CASSGEPSGDSYEQYF.

The rearrangement links TRBV4-1 to TRBJ2-6, with D possibly TRBD1 on 5 matching bases. Looked up from germline, CDR1 is MGHRA and CDR2 is YSYEKL. V was clipped by 1 base and J by 2 bases, with 24 bases between them. The CDR3 is 21 residues long. The CDR3 region has the DNA TGCGCCAGCAGCCAAGGAAGGGGTACGCGTCTTGGGCAGGCTGGGGCCAACGTCCTGACTTTC. This encodes CASSQGRGTRLGQAGANVLTF.

The chain has TRBV18 and TRBJ2-5, with 7 bases aligning to TRBD1. Looked up from germline, CDR1 is KGHSH and CDR2 is LQKENI. With 4 bases clipped from V and 5 bases from J, the junction kept 4 bases outside the gene matches. This CDR3 has 13 residues. The CDR3 DNA follows: TGTGCCAGCTCACAGGGGGCAGGGGAGACCCAGTACTTC. This translates into CASSQGAGETQYF. Full variable domain (outside the CDR3, taken from reference TRBV18 and TRBJ2-5): NAGVMQNPRHLVRRRGQEARLRCSPMKGHSHVYWYRQLPEEGLKFMVYLQKENIIDESGMPKERFSAEFPKEGPSILRIQQVVRGDSAAYFCASSQGAGETQYFGPGTRLLVL.